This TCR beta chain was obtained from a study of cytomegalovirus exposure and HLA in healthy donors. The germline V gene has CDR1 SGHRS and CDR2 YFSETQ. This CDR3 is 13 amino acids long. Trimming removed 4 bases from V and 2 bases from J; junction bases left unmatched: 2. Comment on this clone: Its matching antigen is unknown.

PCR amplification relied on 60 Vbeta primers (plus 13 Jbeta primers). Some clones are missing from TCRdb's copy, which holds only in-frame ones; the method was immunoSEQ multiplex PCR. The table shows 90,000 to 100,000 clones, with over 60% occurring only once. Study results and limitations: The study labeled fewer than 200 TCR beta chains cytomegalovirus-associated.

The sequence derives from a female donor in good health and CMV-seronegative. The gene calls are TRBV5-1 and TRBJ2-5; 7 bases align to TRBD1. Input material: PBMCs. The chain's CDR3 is CASSPGQQETQYF. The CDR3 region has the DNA TGCGCCAGCAGCCCGGGACAGCAAGAGACCCAGTACTTC.